The rows below give T cell receptor beta chains drawn from one sample of a study of blood T cell repertoires in COVID-19. Some clones are missing from TCRdb's copy, which holds only in-frame ones; the method was immunoSEQ multiplex PCR. Of 200,000 to 250,000 clones in the sample, approximately 86% were seen once. The sample was peripheral blood. These receptor sequences come from a man in his sixties with acute or convalescent COVID-19. Both conserved end residues are part of each CDR3. The order of the fields is D gene, V gene, J gene, clone size, CDR3 DNA, CDR3 protein. The D gene is left open where the match is weak. Clone size is shown for a subset of rows, as once, few, many or a class of expanded clone.

>-|TRBV19|TRBJ1-1|-
TGTGCCAGTAGTATATTGGGAGGGGGGAGGACTGAAGCTTTCTTT
CASSILGGGRTEAFF
>-|TRBV30|TRBJ1-2|-
TGTGCCTGGGAGCAGGGTTCCGGCTATGGCTACACCTTC
CAWEQGSGYGYTF
>TRBD1|TRBV29-1|TRBJ1-5|-
TGCAGCGCGCAGGGACAGGGGGGAGGCAATCAGCCCCAGCATTTT
CSAQGQGGGNQPQHF
>TRBD2|TRBV6-4|TRBJ2-1|-
TGTGCCAGCAGGCCCGAGGGGATAGCGGGGGTTGAGCAGTTCTTC
CASRPEGIAGVEQFF
>-|TRBV6-2/TRBV6-3|TRBJ2-1|once
TGTGCCAGCAGTTACTCCCAAGTGGGCACTGAGCAGTTCTTC
CASSYSQVGTEQFF
>TRBD2|TRBV14|TRBJ2-1|-
TGTGCCAGCAGCCAAGTTGCGGGGGGGCCGAATGAGCAGTTCTTC
CASSQVAGGPNEQFF
>TRBD2|TRBV6-5|TRBJ2-3|-
TGTGCCAGCAGTTCTACAGGACTAGCGGGCACAGATACGCAGTATTTT
CASSSTGLAGTDTQYF
>TRBD2|TRBV18|TRBJ2-3|once
TGTGCCAGCTCACCCAACCCGGGGGGTAGCACAGATACGCAGTATTTT
CASSPNPGGSTDTQYF
>TRBD2|TRBV19|TRBJ2-5|-
TGTGCCAGTAGTATAGCCCTAGCGGGGGCCCCTTCCCAAGAGACCCAGTACTTC
CASSIALAGAPSQETQYF
>TRBD1|TRBV7-2|TRBJ1-5|-
TGTGCCAGCAGCTTATCTGGGACAGGGGTAGCTCAGCCCCAGCATTTT
CASSLSGTGVAQPQHF
>-|TRBV6-5|TRBJ2-1|-
TGTGCCAGCACTAGTCCGGACAGCTCCTACAATGAGCAGTTCTTC
CASTSPDSSYNEQFF
>-|TRBV10-3|TRBJ1-1|-
TGTGCCATCAGTGAGTCGGACGGAAGGGGCACTGAAGCTTTCTTT
CAISESDGRGTEAFF
>TRBD1|TRBV28|TRBJ2-7|-
TGTGCCAGCAGTTCCATCGGGACAGGGCCCTACGAGCAGTACTTC
CASSSIGTGPYEQYF
>TRBD1|TRBV2|TRBJ1-1|-
TGTGCCAGCAGTGAAAAGGGACAGGGCGGTAGGTTGAACACTGAAGCTTTCTTT
CASSEKGQGGRLNTEAFF
>TRBD2|TRBV6-2/TRBV6-3|TRBJ2-5|-
TGTGCCAGCAGTTACTCGGGACTAGCGGTCGGAGAGACCCAGTACTTC
CASSYSGLAVGETQYF